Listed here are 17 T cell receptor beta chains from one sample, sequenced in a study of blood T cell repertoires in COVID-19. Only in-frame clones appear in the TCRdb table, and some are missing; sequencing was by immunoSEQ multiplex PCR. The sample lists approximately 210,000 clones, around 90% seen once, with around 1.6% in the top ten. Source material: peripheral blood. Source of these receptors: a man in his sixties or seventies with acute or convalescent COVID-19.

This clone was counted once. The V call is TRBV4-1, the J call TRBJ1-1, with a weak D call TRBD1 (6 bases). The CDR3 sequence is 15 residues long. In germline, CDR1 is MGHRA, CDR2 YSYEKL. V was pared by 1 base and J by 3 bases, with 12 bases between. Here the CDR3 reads CASSQGSAGDTEAFF. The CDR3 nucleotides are TGCGCCAGCAGCCAAGGGTCAGCAGGGGACACTGAAGCTTTCTTT.

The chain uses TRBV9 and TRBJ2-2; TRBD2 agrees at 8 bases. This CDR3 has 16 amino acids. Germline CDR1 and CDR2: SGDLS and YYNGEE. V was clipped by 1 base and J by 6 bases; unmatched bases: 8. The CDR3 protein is CASSVISGSRAGELFF. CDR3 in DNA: TGTGCCAGCAGCGTAATAAGCGGGAGTCGGGCCGGGGAGCTGTTTTTT.

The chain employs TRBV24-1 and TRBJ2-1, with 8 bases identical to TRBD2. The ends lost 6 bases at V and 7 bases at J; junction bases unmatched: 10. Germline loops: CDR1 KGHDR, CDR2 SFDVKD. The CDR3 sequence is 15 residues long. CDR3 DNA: TGTGCCACCAGTCCGGCGGGAGGCTCCCCAAATGAGCAGTTCTTC. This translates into CATSPAGGSPNEQFF.

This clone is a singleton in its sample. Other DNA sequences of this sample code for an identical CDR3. The CDR3 DNA is TGTGCCAGCAGCTTAGGACAGGGGTCCTACAATGAGCAGTTCTTC. Translating it yields CASSLGQGSYNEQFF. This chain connects TRBV7-2 to TRBJ2-1; TRBD1 aligns across 8 bases. V dropped 1 base and J dropped 1; count of bases not matched to a gene: 0. CDR1 and CDR2 (germline): SGHTA, FQGNSA. The length of the CDR3 is 15 residues. Complete variable domain (other parts from reference TRBV7-2 and TRBJ2-1): GAGVSQSPSNKVTEKGKDVELRCDPISGHTALYWYRQSLGQGLEFLIYFQGNSAPDKSGLPSDRFSAERTGGSVSTLTIQRTQQEDSAVYLCASSLGQGSYNEQFFGPGTRLTVL.

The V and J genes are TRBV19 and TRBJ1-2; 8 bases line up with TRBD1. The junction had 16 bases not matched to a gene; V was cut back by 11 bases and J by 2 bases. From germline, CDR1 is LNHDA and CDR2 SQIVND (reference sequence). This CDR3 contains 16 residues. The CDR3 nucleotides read TGTGCCTGCCCAGGGGGCAGGCGGGTTCTGAACTATGGCTACACCTTC. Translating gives CACPGGRRVLNYGYTF.

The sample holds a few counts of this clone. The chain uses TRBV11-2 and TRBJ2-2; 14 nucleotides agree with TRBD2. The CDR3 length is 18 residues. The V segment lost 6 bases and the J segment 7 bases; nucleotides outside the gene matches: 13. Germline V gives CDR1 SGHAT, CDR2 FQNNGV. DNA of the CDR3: TGTGCCAGCAGTCGGACTAGCGGGAGGCTCGGCCTCCACGGGGAGCTGTTTTTT. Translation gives CASSRTSGRLGLHGELFF.

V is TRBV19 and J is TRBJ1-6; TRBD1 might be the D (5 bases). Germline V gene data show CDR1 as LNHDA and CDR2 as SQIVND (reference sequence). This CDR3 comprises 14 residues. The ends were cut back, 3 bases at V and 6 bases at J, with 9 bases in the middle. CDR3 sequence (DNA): TGTGCCAGTAGTATCTTTAGGGGTAATTCACCCCTCCACTTT. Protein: CASSIFRGNSPLHF.

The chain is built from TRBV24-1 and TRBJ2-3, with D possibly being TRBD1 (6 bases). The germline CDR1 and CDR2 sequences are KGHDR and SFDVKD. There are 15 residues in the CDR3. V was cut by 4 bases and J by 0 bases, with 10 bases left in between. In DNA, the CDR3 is TGTGCCACCAGTGAACAGGGATCTAGCACAGATACGCAGTATTTT. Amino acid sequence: CATSEQGSSTDTQYF.

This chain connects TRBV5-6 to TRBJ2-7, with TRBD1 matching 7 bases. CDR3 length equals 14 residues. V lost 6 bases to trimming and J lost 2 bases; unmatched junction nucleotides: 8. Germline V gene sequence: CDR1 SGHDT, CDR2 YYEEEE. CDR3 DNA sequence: TGTGCCAGCATAAGGGGGCGCAATACCTACGAGCAGTACTTC. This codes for CASIRGRNTYEQYF.

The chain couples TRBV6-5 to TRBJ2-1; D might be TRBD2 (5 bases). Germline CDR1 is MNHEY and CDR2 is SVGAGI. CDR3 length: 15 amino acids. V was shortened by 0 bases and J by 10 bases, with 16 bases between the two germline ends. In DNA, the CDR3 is TGTGCCAGCAGTTACTCAGTGGTATTGGGAGTGGAGCAGTTCTTC. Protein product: CASSYSVVLGVEQFF.

The DNA for the CDR3 is TGTGCCAGCAGCCACCTCCAAGGACTAGCGGAGATCCAAGAGACCCAGTACTTC. Translation gives CASSHLQGLAEIQETQYF. This chain links TRBV3-1 (or the pseudogene TRBV3-2) with TRBJ2-5, with 10 bases lining up with TRBD2. Germline CDR1 is LGHDT and CDR2 is YNNKEL (reference sequence). The CDR3 has 18 residues. V lost 3 bases, J lost 1 base, and 11 bases stayed unmatched.

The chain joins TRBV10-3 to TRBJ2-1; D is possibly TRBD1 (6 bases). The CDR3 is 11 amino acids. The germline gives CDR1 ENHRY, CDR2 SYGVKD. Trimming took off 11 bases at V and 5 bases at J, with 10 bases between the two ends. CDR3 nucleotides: TGTGCCGTGGCAGGGGACAATGAGCAGTTCTTC. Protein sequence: CAVAGDNEQFF.

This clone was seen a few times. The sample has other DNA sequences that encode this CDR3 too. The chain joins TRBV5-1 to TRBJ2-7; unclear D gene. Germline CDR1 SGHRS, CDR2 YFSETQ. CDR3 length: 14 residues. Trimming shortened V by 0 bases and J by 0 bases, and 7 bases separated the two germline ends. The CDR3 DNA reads TGCGCCAGCAGCTTGGACAGTCCCTCCTACGAGCAGTACTTC. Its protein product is CASSLDSPSYEQYF.

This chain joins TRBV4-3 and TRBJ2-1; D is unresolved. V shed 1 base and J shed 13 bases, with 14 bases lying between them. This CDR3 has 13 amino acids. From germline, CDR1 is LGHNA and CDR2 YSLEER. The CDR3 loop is CASSQGGLKRQFF. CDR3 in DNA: TGCGCCAGCAGCCAAGGCGGTTTAAAACGACAGTTCTTC.

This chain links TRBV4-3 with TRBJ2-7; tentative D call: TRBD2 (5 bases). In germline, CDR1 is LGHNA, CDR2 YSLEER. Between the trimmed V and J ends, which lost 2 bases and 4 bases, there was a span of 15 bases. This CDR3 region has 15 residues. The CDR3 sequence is CASSQQLESSYEQYF. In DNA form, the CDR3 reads TGCGCCAGCAGCCAACAACTAGAGTCTTCTTACGAGCAGTACTTC.

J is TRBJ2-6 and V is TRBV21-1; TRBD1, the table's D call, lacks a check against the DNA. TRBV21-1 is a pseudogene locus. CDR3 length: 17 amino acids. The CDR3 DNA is TGTGCCAGCAGCACCGGGACAGGGCACTCTGGGGCCAACGTCCTGACTTTC. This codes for CASSTGTGHSGANVLTF.

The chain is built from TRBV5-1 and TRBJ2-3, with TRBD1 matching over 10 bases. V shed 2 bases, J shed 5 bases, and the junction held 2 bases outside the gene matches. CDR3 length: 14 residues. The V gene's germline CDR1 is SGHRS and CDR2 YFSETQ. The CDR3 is CASSFGQGGDTQYF. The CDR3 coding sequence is TGCGCCAGCAGCTTCGGACAGGGGGGAGATACGCAGTATTTT.